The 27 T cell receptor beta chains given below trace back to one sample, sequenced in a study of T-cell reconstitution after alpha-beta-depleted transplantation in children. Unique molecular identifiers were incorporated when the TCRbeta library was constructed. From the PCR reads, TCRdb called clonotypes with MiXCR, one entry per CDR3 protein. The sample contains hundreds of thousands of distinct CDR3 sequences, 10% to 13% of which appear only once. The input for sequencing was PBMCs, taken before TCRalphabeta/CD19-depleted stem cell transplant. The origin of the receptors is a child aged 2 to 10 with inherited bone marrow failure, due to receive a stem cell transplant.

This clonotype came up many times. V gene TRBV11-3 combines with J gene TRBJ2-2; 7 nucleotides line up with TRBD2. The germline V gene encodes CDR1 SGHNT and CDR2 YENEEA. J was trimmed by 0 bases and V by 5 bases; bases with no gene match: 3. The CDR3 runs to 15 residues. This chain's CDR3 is CASSLREANTGELFF. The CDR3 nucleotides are TGTGCCAGCAGCCTACGGGAGGCGAACACCGGGGAGCTGTTTTTT.

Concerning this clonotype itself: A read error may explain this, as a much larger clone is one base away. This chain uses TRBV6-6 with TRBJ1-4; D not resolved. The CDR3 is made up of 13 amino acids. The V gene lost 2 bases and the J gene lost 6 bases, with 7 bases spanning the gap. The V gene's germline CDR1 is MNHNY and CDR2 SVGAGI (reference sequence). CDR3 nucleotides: TGTGCCAGCAGTTACATGGACTATGAAAAACTGTTTTTT. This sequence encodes CASSYMDYEKLFF.

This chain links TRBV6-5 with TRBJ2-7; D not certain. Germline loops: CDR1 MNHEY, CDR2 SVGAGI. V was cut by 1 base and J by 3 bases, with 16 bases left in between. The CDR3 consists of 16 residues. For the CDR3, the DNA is TGTGCCAGCAGTTACTTTCCCCCCCCCGAGGACTACGAGCAGTACTTC. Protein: CASSYFPPPEDYEQYF.

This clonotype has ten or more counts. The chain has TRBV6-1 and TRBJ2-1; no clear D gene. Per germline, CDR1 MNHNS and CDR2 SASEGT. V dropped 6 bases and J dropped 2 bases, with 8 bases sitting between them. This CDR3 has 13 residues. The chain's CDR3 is CASRTGAYNEQFF. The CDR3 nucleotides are TGTGCCAGCAGGACGGGTGCCTACAATGAGCAGTTCTTC.

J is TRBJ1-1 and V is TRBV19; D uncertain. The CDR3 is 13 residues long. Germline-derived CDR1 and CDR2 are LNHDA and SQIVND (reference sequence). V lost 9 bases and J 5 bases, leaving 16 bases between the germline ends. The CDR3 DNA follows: TGTGCCAGCCGACTGTCCTGGATAACTGAAGCTTTCTTT. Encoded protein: CASRLSWITEAFF. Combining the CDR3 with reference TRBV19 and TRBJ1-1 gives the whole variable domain DGGITQSPKYLFRKEGQNVTLSCEQNLNHDAMYWYRQDPGQGLRLIYYSQIVNDFQKGDIAEGYSVSREKKESFPLTVTSAQKNPTAFYLCASRLSWITEAFFGQGTRLTVV.

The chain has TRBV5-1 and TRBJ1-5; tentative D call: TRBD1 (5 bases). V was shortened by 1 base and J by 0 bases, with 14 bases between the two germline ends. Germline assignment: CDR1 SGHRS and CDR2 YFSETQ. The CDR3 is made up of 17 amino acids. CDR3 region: CASSLTPLTDSNQPQHF. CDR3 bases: TGCGCCAGCAGCTTGACTCCCTTGACAGATAGCAATCAGCCCCAGCATTTT.

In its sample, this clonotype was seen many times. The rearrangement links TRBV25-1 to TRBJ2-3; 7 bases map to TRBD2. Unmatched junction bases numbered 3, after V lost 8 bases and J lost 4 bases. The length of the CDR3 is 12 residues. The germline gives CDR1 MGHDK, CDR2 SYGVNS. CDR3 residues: CASAGVPDTQYF. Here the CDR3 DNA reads TGTGCCAGCGCGGGAGTTCCAGATACGCAGTATTTT.

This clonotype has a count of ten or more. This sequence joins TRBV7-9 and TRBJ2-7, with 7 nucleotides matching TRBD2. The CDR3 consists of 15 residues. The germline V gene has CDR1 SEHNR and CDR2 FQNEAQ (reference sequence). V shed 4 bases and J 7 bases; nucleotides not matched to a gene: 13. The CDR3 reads CASSSGTTTLMEQYF. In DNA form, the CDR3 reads TGTGCCAGCAGCTCCGGGACTACTACCCTAATGGAGCAGTACTTC. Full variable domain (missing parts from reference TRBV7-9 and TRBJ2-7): DTGVSQNPRHKITKRGQNVTFRCDPISEHNRLYWYRQTLGQGPEFLTYFQNEAQLEKSRLLSDRFSAERPKGSFSTLEIQRTEQGDSAMYLCASSSGTTTLMEQYFGPGTRLTVT.

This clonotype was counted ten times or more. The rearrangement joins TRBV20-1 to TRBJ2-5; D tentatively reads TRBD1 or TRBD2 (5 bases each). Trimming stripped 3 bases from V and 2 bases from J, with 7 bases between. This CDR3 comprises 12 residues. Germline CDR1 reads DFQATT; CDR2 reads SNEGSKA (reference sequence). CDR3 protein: CSARWGQETQYF. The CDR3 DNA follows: TGCAGTGCTAGGTGGGGGCAAGAGACCCAGTACTTC.

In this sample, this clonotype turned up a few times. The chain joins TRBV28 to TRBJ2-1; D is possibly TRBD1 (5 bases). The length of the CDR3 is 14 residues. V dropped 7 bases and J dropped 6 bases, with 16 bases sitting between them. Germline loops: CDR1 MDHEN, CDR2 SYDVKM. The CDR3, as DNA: TGTGCCAGCATCTCGCAGGGAAAGCGCAATGAGCAGTTCTTC. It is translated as CASISQGKRNEQFF. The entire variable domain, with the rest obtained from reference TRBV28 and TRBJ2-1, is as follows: DVKVTQSSRYLVKRTGEKVFLECVQDMDHENMFWYRQDPGLGLRLIYFSYDVKMKEKGDIPEGYSVSREKKERFSLILESASTNQTSMYLCASISQGKRNEQFFGPGTRLTVL.

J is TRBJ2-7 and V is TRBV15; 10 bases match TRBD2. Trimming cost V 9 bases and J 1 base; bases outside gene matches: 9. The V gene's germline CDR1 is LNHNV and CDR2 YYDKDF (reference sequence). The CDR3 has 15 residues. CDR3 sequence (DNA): TGTGCCACTTCAGGACTAGCGGCGGGGTCCTACGAGCAGTACTTC. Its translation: CATSGLAAGSYEQYF. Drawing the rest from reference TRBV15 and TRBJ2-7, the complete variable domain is DAMVIQNPRYQVTQFGKPVTLSCSQTLNHNVMYWYQQKSSQAPKLLFHYYDKDFNNEADTPDNFQSRRPNTSFCFLDIRSPGLGDTAMYLCATSGLAAGSYEQYFGPGTRLTVT.

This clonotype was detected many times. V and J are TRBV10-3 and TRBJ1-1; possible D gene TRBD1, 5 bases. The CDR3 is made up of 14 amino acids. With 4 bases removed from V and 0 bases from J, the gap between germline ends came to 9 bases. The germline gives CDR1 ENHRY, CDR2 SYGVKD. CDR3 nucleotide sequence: TGTGCCATCAGTGTGAGGGGTTTGAACACTGAAGCTTTCTTT. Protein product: CAISVRGLNTEAFF.

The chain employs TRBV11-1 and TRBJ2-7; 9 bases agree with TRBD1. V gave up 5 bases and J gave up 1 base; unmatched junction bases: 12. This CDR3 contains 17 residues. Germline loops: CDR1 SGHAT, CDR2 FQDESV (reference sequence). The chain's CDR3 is CASSHERSGTGSYEQYF. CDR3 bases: TGTGCCAGCAGCCATGAACGCTCCGGGACAGGGTCCTACGAGCAGTACTTC.

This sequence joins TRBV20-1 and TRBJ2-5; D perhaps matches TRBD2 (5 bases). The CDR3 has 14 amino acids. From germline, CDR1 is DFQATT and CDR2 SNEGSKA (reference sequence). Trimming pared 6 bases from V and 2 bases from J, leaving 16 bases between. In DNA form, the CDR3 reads TGCAGTGCCGGGGATTTGATGGCACAAGAGACCCAGTACTTC. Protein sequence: CSAGDLMAQETQYF.

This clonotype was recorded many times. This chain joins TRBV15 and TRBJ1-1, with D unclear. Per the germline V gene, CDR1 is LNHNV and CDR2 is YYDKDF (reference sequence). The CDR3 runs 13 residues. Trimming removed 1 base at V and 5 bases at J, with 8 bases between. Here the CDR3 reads CATSRGRITEAFF. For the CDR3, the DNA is TGTGCCACCAGCAGAGGCCGGATAACTGAAGCTTTCTTT.

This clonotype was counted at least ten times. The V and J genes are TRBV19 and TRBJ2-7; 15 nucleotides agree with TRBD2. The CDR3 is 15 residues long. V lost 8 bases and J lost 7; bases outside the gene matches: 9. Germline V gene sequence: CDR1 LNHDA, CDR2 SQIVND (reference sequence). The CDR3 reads CASSGLAGGPWEQYF. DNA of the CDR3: TGTGCCAGTTCCGGACTAGCGGGAGGGCCTTGGGAGCAGTACTTC.

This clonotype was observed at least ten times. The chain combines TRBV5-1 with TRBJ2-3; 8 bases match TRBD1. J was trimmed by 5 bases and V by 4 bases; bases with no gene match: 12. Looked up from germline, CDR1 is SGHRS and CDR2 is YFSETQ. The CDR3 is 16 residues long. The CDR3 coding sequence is TGCGCCAGCAGCAAGGAGTCGACAGGGGTTATAGATACGCAGTATTTT. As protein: CASSKESTGVIDTQYF.

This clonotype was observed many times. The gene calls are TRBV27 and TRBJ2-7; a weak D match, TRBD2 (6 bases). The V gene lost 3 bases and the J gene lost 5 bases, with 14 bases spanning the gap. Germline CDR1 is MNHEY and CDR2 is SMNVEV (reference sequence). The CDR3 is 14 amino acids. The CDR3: CASSLLGGFNEQYF. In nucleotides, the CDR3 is TGTGCCAGCAGTTTGCTTGGAGGGTTCAACGAGCAGTACTTC.

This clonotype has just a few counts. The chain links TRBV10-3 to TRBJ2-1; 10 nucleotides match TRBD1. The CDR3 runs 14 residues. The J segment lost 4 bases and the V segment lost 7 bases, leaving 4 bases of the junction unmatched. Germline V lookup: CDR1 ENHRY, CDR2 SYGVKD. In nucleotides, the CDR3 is TGTGCCATCAATGACAGGGGGCAGTACAATGAGCAGTTCTTC. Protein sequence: CAINDRGQYNEQFF.

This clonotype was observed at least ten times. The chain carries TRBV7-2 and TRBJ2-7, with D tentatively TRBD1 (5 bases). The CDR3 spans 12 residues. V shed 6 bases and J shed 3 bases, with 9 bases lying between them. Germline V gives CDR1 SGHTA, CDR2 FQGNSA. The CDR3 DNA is TGTGCCAGCAGTTTCCAGGGCTACGAGCAGTACTTC. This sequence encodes CASSFQGYEQYF.

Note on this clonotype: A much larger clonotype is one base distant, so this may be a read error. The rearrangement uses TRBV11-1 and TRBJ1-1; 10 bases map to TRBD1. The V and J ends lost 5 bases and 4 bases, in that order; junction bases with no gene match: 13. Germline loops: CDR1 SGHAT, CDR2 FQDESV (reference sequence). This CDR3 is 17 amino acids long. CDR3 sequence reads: CASSPGQGRWETTEAFF. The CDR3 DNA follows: TGTGCCAGCAGCCCGGGACAGGGGCGTTGGGAGACCACTGAAGCTTTCTTT.

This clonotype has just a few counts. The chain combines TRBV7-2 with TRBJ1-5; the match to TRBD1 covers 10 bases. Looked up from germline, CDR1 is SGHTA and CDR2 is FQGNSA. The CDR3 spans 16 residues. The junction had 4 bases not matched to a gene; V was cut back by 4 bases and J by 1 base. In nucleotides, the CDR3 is TGTGCCAGCAGCTCCAGGGGACAGGGGAGCAATCAGCCCCAGCATTTT. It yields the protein CASSSRGQGSNQPQHF. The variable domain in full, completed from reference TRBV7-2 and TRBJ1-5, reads GAGVSQSPSNKVTEKGKDVELRCDPISGHTALYWYRQSLGQGLEFLIYFQGNSAPDKSGLPSDRFSAERTGGSVSTLTIQRTQQEDSAVYLCASSSRGQGSNQPQHFGDGTRLSIL.

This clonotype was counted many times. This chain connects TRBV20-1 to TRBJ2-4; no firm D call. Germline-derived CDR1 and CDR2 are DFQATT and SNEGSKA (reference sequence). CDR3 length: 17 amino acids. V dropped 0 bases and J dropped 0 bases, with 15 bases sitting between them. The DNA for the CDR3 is TGCAGTGCTAGAGACATACGGGCTACGGCAGCCAAAAACATTCAGTACTTC. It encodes CSARDIRATAAKNIQYF.

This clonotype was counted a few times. CDR3 in amino acids: CAISGPGLSNNEQFF. The CDR3, as DNA: TGTGCCATCAGTGGGCCGGGACTTTCAAACAATGAGCAGTTCTTC. This chain connects TRBV10-3 to TRBJ2-1, with a possible D match to TRBD2 (6 bases). Trimming removed 4 bases at V and 5 bases at J, with 15 bases between. In germline, CDR1 is ENHRY, CDR2 SYGVKD. The CDR3 loop spans 15 amino acids.

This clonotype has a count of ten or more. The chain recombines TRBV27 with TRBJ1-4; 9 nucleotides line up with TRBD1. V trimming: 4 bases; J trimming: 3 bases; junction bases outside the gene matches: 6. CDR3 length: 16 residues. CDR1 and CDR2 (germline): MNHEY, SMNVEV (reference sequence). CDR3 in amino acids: CASSWTGVSSNEKLFF. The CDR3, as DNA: TGTGCCAGCAGTTGGACAGGGGTTTCATCTAATGAAAAACTGTTTTTT.

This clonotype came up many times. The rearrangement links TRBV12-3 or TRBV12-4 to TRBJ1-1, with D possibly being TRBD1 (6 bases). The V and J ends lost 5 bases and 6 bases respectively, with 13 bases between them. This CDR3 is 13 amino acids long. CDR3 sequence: CASSLRTASEAFF. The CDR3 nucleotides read TGTGCCAGCAGTCTTCGGACAGCCTCTGAAGCTTTCTTT.

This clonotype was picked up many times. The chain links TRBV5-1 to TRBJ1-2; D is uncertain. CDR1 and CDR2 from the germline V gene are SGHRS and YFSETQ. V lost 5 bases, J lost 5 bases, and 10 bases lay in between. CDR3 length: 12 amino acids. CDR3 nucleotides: TGCGCCAGCAGAGGCTACCGGTATGGCTACACCTTC. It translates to CASRGYRYGYTF.